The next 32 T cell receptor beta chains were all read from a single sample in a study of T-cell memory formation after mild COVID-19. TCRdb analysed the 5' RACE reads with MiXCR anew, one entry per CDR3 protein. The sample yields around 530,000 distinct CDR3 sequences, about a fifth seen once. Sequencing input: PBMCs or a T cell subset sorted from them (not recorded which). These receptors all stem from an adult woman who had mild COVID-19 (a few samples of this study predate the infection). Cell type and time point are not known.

CDR3 bases: TGTGCCAGCACCCAGGCCCGGGCAGGAGGCTACACCTTC. Its protein is CASTQARAGGYTF. V gene TRBV6-5 combines with J gene TRBJ1-2; D is undetermined. CDR1 and CDR2 from the germline V gene are MNHEY and SVGAGI. The CDR3 sequence is 13 residues long. V gave up 7 bases and J gave up 8 bases, with 17 bases separating them.

CDR3 sequence reads: CASSYIVGDLDYGYTF. CDR3 coding DNA: TGTGCCAGCAGTTACATTGTGGGTGACCTTGACTATGGCTACACCTTC. The rearrangement joins TRBV6-5 to TRBJ1-2; D call uncertain. Germline loops: CDR1 MNHEY, CDR2 SVGAGI. CDR3 length: 16 residues. Trimming shortened V by 2 bases and J by 3 bases, and 16 bases separated the two germline ends.

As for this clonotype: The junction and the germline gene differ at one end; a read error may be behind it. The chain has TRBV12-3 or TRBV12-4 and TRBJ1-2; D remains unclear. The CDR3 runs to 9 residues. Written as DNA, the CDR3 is TGTGCCAGCACCGTCAATCGACCATTC. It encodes CASTVNRPF.

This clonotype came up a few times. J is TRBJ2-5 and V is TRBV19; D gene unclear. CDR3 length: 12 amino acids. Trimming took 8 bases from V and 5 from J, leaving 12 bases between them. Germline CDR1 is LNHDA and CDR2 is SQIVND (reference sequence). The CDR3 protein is CASRNSPETQYF. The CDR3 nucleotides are TGTGCCAGTCGTAACAGTCCCGAGACCCAGTACTTC.

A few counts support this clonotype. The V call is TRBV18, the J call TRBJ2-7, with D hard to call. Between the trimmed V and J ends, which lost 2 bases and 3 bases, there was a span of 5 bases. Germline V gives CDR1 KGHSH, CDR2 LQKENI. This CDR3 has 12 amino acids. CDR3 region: CASSPGYYEQYF. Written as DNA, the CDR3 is TGTGCCAGCTCACCAGGCTACTACGAGCAGTACTTC.

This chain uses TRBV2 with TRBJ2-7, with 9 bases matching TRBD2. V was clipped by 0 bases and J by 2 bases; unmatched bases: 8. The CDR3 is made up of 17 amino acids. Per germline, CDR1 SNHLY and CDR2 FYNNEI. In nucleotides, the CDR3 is TGTGCCAGCAGTGAAGCGCGAGCGGGAGGTTTAACCTACGAGCAGTACTTC. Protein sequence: CASSEARAGGLTYEQYF.

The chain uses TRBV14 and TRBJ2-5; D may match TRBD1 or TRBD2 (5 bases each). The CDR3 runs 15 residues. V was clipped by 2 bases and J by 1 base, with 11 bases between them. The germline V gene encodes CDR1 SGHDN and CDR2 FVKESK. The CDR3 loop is CASSQPGPIQETQYF. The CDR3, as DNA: TGTGCCAGCAGCCAACCGGGGCCGATCCAAGAGACCCAGTACTTC.

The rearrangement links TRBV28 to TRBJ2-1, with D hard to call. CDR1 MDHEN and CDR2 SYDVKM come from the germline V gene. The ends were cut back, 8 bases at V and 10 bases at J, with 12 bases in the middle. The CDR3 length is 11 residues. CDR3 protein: CASLGGREQFF. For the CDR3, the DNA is TGTGCCAGCCTAGGTGGGCGGGAGCAGTTCTTC.

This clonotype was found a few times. The CDR3 loop reads CASSAGLADGEQYF. In DNA, the CDR3 is TGTGCCAGCTCAGCTGGACTAGCGGATGGCGAGCAGTACTTC. V is TRBV18 and J is TRBJ2-7; 10 positions agree with TRBD2. This CDR3 contains 14 residues. Trimming cost V 5 bases and J 6 bases; bases outside gene matches: 7. Germline V lookup: CDR1 KGHSH, CDR2 LQKENI. Using reference TRBV18 and TRBJ2-7 for the parts outside the CDR3, the full variable domain is NAGVMQNPRHLVRRRGQEARLRCSPMKGHSHVYWYRQLPEEGLKFMVYLQKENIIDESGMPKERFSAEFPKEGPSILRIQQVVRGDSAAYFCASSAGLADGEQYFGPGTRLTVT.

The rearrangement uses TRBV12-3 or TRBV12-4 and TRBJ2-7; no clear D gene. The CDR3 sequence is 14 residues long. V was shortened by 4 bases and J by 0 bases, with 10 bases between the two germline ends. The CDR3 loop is CASSYRLDSYEQYF. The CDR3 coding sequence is TGTGCCAGCAGTTACAGACTGGACTCCTACGAGCAGTACTTC.

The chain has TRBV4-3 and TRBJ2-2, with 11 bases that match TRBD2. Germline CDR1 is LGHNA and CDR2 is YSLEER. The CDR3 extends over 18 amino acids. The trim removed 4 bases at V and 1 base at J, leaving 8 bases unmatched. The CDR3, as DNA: TGCGCCAGCAGCCGCTACTTGGGGACTAGCGGGAACACCGGGGAGCTGTTTTTT. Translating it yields CASSRYLGTSGNTGELFF.

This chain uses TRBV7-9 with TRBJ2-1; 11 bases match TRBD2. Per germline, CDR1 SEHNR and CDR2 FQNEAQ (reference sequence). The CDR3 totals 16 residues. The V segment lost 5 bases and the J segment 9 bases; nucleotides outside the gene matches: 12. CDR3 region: CASSPPLAGGLSEQFF. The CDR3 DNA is TGTGCCAGCAGCCCCCCCTTAGCGGGGGGGCTAAGTGAGCAGTTCTTC.

The CDR3 loop reads CASRPGGSGSGNTIYF. The CDR3 bases are TGTGCCAGCAGACCAGGGGGCAGCGGCTCTGGAAACACCATATATTTT. The chain couples TRBV5-4 to TRBJ1-3; 8 bases fit TRBD1. CDR1 is SGHNT, CDR2 YYREEE, per germline (reference sequence). The CDR3 spans 16 residues. V trimming: 5 bases; J trimming: 0 bases; junction bases outside the gene matches: 7.

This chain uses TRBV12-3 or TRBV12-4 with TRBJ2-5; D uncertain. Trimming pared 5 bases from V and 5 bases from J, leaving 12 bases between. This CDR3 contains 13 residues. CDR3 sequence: CASSDQLGETQYF. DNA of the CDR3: TGTGCCAGCAGTGATCAACTCGGGGAGACCCAGTACTTC.

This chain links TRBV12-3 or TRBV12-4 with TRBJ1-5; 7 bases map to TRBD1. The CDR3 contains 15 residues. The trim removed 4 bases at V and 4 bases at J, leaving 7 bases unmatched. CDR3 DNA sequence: TGTGCCAGCAGTTCGGGGGTCAGGGGGAATCAGCCCCAGCATTTT. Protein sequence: CASSSGVRGNQPQHF.

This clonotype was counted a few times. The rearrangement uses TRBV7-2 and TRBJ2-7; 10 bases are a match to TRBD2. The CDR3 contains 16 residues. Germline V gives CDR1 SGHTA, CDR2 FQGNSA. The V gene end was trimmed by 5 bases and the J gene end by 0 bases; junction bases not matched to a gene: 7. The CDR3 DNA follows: TGTGCCAGCAGCCGTGGACTAGCGGAGAGCTCCTACGAGCAGTACTTC. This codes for CASSRGLAESSYEQYF.

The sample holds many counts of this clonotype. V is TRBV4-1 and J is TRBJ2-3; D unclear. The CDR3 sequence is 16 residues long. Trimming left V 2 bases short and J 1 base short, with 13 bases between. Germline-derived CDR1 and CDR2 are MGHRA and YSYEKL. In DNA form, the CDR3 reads TGCGCCAGCAGCCAACCGAGTAACGCCGGCACAGATACGCAGTATTTT. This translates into CASSQPSNAGTDTQYF.

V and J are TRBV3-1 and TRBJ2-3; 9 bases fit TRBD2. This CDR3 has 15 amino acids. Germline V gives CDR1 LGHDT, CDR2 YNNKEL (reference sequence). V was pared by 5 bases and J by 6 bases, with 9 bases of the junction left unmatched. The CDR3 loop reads CASSKVRGGPDTQYF. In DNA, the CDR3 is TGTGCCAGCAGCAAAGTGCGGGGGGGCCCGGATACGCAGTATTTT.

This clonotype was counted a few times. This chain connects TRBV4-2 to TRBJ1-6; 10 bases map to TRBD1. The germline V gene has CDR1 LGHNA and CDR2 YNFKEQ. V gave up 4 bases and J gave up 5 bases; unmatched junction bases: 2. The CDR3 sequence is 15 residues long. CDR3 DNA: TGTGCCAGCAGCCTGGGACAGGGGAATAATTCACCCCTCCACTTT. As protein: CASSLGQGNNSPLHF.

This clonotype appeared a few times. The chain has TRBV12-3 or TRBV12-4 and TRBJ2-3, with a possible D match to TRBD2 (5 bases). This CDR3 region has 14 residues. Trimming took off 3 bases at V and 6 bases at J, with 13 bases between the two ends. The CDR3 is CASSFEGTWDTQYF. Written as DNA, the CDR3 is TGTGCCAGCAGTTTCGAGGGAACTTGGGATACGCAGTATTTT.

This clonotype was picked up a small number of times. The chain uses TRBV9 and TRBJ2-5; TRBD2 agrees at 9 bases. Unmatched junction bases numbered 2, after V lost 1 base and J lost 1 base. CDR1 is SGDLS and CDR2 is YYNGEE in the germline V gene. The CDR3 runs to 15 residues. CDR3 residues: CASSVTSGPQETQYF. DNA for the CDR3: TGTGCCAGCAGCGTAACTAGCGGGCCCCAAGAGACCCAGTACTTC.

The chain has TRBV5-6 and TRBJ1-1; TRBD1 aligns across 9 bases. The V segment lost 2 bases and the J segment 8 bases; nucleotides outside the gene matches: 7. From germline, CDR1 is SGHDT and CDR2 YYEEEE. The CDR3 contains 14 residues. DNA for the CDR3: TGTGCCAGCAGCTTTGGACAGGGGCTGTCCGAAGCTTTCTTT. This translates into CASSFGQGLSEAFF.

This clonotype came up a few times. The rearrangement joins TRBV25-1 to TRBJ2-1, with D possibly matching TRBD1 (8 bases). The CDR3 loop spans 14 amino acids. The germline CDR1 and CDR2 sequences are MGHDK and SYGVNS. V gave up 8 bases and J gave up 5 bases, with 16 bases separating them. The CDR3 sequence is CASGGQGGDNEQFF. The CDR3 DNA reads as TGTGCCAGCGGAGGACAGGGAGGGGACAATGAGCAGTTCTTC.

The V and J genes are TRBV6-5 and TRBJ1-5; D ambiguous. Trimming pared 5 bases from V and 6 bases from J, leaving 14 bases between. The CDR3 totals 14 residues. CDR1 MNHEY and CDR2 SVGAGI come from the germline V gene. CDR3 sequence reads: CASSLENSGQPQHF. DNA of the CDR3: TGTGCCAGCAGTCTAGAAAATAGTGGTCAGCCCCAGCATTTT.

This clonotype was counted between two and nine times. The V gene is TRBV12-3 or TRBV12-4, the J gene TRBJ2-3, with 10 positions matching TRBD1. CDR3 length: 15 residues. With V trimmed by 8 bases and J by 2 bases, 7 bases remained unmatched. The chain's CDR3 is CASLEGQGYTDTQYF. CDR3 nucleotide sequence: TGTGCCAGCCTTGAGGGACAGGGGTACACAGATACGCAGTATTTT.

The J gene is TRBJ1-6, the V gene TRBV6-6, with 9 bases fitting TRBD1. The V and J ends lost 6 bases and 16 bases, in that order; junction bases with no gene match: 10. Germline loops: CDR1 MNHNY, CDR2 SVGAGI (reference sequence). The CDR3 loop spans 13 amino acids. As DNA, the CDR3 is TGTGCCAGCAGAGAAAACCGACAGGGGGTACTCCACTTT. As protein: CASRENRQGVLHF.

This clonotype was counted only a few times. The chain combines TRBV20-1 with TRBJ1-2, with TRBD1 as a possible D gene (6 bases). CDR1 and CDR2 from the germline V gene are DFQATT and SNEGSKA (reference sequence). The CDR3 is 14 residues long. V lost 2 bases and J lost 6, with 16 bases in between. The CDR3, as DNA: TGCAGTGCTAGAATCGGAGGGGAGGGGGATGGCTACACCTTC. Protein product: CSARIGGEGDGYTF.

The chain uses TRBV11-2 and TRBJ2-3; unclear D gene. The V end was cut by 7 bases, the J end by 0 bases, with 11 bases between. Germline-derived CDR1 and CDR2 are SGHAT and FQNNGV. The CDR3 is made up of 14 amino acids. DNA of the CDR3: TGTGCCAGCAAAGGTCCCTCTAGCACAGATACGCAGTATTTT. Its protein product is CASKGPSSTDTQYF.

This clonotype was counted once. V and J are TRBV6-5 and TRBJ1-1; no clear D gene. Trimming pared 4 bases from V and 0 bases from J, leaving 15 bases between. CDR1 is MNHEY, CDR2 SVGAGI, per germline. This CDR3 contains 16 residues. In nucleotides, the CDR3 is TGTGCCAGCAGTTGGGCCAATTTGGCGATGAACACTGAAGCTTTCTTT. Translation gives CASSWANLAMNTEAFF.

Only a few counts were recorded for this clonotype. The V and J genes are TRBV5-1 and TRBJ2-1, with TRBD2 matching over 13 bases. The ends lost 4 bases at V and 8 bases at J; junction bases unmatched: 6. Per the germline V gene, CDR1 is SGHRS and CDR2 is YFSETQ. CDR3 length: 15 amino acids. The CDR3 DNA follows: TGCGCCAGCAGCGTAGGGACTAGCGGGACCGATGAGCAGTTCTTC. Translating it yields CASSVGTSGTDEQFF. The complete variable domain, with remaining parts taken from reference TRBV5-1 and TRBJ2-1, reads KAGVTQTPRYLIKTRGQQVTLSCSPISGHRSVSWYQQTPGQGLQFLFEYFSETQRNKGNFPGRFSGRQFSNSRSEMNVSTLELGDSALYLCASSVGTSGTDEQFFGPGTRLTVL.

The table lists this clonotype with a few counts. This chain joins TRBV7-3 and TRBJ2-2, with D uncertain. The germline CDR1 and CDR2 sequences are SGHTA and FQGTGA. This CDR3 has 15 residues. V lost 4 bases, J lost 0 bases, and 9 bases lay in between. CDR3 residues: CASSSPAANTGELFF. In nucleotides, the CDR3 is TGTGCCAGCAGCTCCCCGGCGGCGAACACCGGGGAGCTGTTTTTT.

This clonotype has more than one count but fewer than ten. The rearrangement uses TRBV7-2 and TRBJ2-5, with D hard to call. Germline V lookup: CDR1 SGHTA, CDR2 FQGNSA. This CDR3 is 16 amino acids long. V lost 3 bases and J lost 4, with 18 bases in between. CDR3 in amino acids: CASSFAPPGDSETQYF. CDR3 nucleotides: TGTGCCAGCAGCTTTGCTCCGCCGGGCGACTCAGAGACCCAGTACTTC. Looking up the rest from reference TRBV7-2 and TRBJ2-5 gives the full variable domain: GAGVSQSPSNKVTEKGKDVELRCDPISGHTALYWYRQSLGQGLEFLIYFQGNSAPDKSGLPSDRFSAERTGGSVSTLTIQRTQQEDSAVYLCASSFAPPGDSETQYFGPGTRLLVL.